A single sample is the source of the 17 T cell receptor beta chains below, sequenced in a study of T cell responses to AZD1222 COVID-19 vaccine. The method was immunoSEQ multiplex PCR; TCRdb's version includes in-frame clones alone and lacks a portion of them. This sample yields 150,000 to 200,000 clones, of which 90% to 95% are seen a single time; approximately 1.3% belongs to the top ten. The source material was peripheral blood, sampled 28 days after the second AZD1222 dose. The receptors were gathered from an adult who received the AZD1222 COVID-19 vaccine.

The genes are TRBV4-3 and TRBJ2-1; TRBD1 is a possible D gene (6 bases). CDR3 length: 18 amino acids. V lost 1 base, J lost 4 bases, and 20 bases lay in between. Germline CDR1 LGHNA, CDR2 YSLEER. The CDR3, as DNA: TGCGCCAGCAGCCAAGTGTCCAGGGGCCGTCCCCAATACAATGAGCAGTTCTTC. Translating it yields CASSQVSRGRPQYNEQFF.

V and J are TRBV29-1 and TRBJ1-1, with unresolved D. The CDR3 consists of 12 residues. V lost 4 bases and J 3 bases, leaving 9 bases between the germline ends. Per the germline V gene, CDR1 is SQVTM and CDR2 is ANQGSEA. CDR3 nucleotide sequence: TGCAGCGTTGGCCGGATCCACACTGAAGCTTTCTTT. As protein: CSVGRIHTEAFF.

The rearrangement joins TRBV25-1 to TRBJ1-5; 7 bases are a match to TRBD1. Per the germline V gene, CDR1 is MGHDK and CDR2 is SYGVNS. Trimming took 2 bases from V and 2 from J; bases not matched to a gene: 3. This CDR3 spans 15 amino acids. Here the CDR3 reads CASSEQGVGNQPQHF. The CDR3 DNA reads TGTGCCAGCAGTGAACAGGGGGTCGGCAATCAGCCCCAGCATTTT.

V usage is TRBV5-1 and J usage is TRBJ2-1; 15 nucleotides match TRBD2. Germline CDR1 SGHRS, CDR2 YFSETQ. With V trimmed by 4 bases and J by 7 bases, 9 bases remained unmatched. This CDR3 has 17 amino acids. CDR3 loop: CASSHGLAGGPSNEQFF. The DNA for the CDR3 is TGCGCCAGCAGCCACGGACTAGCGGGAGGGCCCTCTAATGAGCAGTTCTTC.

J is TRBJ2-5 and V is TRBV7-2; 13 bases map to TRBD2. Germline CDR1 and CDR2: SGHTA and FQGNSA. This CDR3 is built from 18 residues. V shed 0 bases, J shed 4 bases, and the junction held 8 bases outside the gene matches. CDR3 amino acids: CASSLALLAGGGGETQYF. In nucleotides, the CDR3 is TGTGCCAGCAGCTTAGCGCTACTAGCGGGAGGGGGGGGAGAGACCCAGTACTTC.

The chain couples TRBV19 to TRBJ1-2, with D possibly TRBD1 on 6 matching bases. CDR3 size: 15 residues. With 2 bases removed from V and 4 bases from J, the gap between germline ends came to 14 bases. Germline V gives CDR1 LNHDA, CDR2 SQIVND (reference sequence). CDR3 nucleotides: TGTGCCAGTAGTATAAGCCAGGGGCCGGTCTATGGCTACACCTTC. Its protein is CASSISQGPVYGYTF.

The chain carries TRBV2 and TRBJ1-2, with TRBD1 matching over 8 bases. Losses at the gene ends were 2 bases for V and 6 bases for J; bases not matched to a gene: 5. This CDR3 spans 14 amino acids. Germline V lookup: CDR1 SNHLY, CDR2 FYNNEI. The chain's CDR3 is CASSEIDRGHGYTF. The CDR3 DNA is TGTGCCAGCAGTGAAATTGACAGGGGCCATGGCTACACCTTC.

The chain recombines TRBV27 with TRBJ1-4; D ambiguous. V was trimmed by 6 bases and J by 1 base, leaving 9 bases between them. The germline CDR1 and CDR2 sequences are MNHEY and SMNVEV (reference sequence). The CDR3 is made up of 14 amino acids. The CDR3 reads CASSYHGTNEKLFF. The CDR3 DNA is TGTGCCAGCAGCTACCACGGAACTAATGAAAAACTGTTTTTT.

The V and J genes are TRBV5-8 and TRBJ1-2; 9 positions agree with TRBD1. Trimming cost V 5 bases and J 2 bases; bases outside gene matches: 4. Germline V gives CDR1 SGHTS, CDR2 YDEGEE. This CDR3 spans 14 amino acids. The CDR3 nucleotides read TGTGCCAGCAGACTCGGGACAGGGAACTATGGCTACACCTTC. Its translation: CASRLGTGNYGYTF.

The genes are TRBV29-1 and TRBJ1-1; 7 positions match TRBD1. The CDR3 runs 13 residues. Germline lookup yields CDR1 SQVTM and CDR2 ANQGSEA. The junction had 9 bases not matched to a gene; V was cut back by 0 bases and J by 11 bases. The CDR3 sequence: CSVEEADRVWAFF. The CDR3 DNA sequence: TGCAGCGTTGAAGAGGCAGACAGGGTTTGGGCTTTCTTT.

The genes are TRBV20-1 and TRBJ1-6, with D possibly being TRBD1 (6 bases). CDR1 DFQATT and CDR2 SNEGSKA come from the germline V gene (reference sequence). V gave up 3 bases and J gave up 9 bases, with 21 bases separating them. The CDR3 extends over 16 amino acids. DNA of the CDR3: TGCAGTGCTAGTCTTCGGGTACAGGGAAAGGGTTCACCCCTCCACTTT. Its protein is CSASLRVQGKGSPLHF.

The chain uses TRBV6-6 and TRBJ1-1, with D maybe TRBD1 (6 bases). CDR3 length: 14 residues. Germline assignment: CDR1 MNHNY and CDR2 SVGAGI (reference sequence). V lost 0 bases and J 4 bases, leaving 9 bases between the germline ends. CDR3 residues: CASSYSRGGTEAFF. The CDR3 coding sequence is TGTGCCAGCAGTTACTCGAGGGGGGGCACTGAAGCTTTCTTT.

The table lists this clone with a count of one. The chain employs TRBV5-1 and TRBJ2-1; D is tentatively TRBD1 or TRBD2 (6 bases each). CDR1 and CDR2 from the germline V gene are SGHRS and YFSETQ. The V end lost 5 bases, the J end lost 3 bases, and 15 bases lay between the germline ends. The CDR3 is 15 residues long. The DNA for the CDR3 is TGCGCCAGCAGTCCGGACGGGGGCTACTACAATGAGCAGTTCTTC. Translating it yields CASSPDGGYYNEQFF.

The J gene is TRBJ2-7, the V gene TRBV2; the match to TRBD2 covers 8 bases. The ends lost 3 bases at V and 0 bases at J; junction bases unmatched: 1. CDR1 and CDR2 (germline): SNHLY, FYNNEI. The CDR3 sequence is 14 residues long. CDR3 sequence reads: CASSDGTSSYEQYF. CDR3 nucleotides: TGTGCCAGCAGTGACGGGACTAGCTCCTACGAGCAGTACTTC. Full variable domain (rest looked up from reference TRBV2 and TRBJ2-7): EPEVTQTPSHQVTQMGQEVILRCVPISNHLYFYWYRQILGQKVEFLVSFYNNEISEKSEIFDDQFSVERPDGSNFTLKIRSTKLEDSAMYFCASSDGTSSYEQYFGPGTRLTVT.

This chain connects TRBV29-1 to TRBJ2-1; D perhaps matches TRBD1 (5 bases). CDR3 length equals 13 residues. Germline CDR1 and CDR2: SQVTM and ANQGSEA. V dropped 3 bases and J dropped 6 bases, with 12 bases sitting between them. This CDR3 is CSVDQGLSNEQFF. CDR3 nucleotide sequence: TGCAGCGTTGATCAGGGCCTGAGCAATGAGCAGTTCTTC.

V gene TRBV10-3 combines with J gene TRBJ1-6; D may be TRBD1 (6 bases). This CDR3 comprises 15 residues. The V end lost 3 bases, the J end lost 3 bases, and 9 bases lay between the germline ends. Germline-derived CDR1 and CDR2 are ENHRY and SYGVKD. CDR3 in amino acids: CAISEQQGYNSPLHF. CDR3 bases: TGTGCCATCAGTGAACAACAGGGCTATAATTCACCCCTCCACTTT.

The chain uses TRBV28 and TRBJ2-2; 9 nucleotides align to TRBD1. CDR3 size: 14 residues. V shed 3 bases, J shed 5 bases, and the junction held 1 base outside the gene matches. Germline CDR1 and CDR2: MDHEN and SYDVKM. CDR3 region: CASSLGTGTGELFF. In nucleotides, the CDR3 is TGTGCCAGCAGTTTGGGGACAGGGACCGGGGAGCTGTTTTTT.